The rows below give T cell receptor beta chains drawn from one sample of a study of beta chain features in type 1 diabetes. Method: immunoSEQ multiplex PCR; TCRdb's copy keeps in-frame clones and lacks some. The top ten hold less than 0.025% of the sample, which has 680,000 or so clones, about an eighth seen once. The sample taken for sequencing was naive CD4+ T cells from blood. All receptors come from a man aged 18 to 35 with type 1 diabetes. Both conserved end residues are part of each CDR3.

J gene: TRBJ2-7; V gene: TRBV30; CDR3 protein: CAWSVQTDSYEQYF
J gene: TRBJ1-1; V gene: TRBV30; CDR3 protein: CAWGLTPNTEAFF
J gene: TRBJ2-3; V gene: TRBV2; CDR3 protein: CASRLDGADTQYF
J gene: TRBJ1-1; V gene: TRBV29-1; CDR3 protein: CSAPVGGGFTEAFF
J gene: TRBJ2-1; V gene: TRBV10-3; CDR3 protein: CAYSQGTNPSYNEQFF
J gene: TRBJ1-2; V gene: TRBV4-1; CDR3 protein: CASSHGQGANYGYTF
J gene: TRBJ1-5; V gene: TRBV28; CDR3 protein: CASSLSVSGQPQHF
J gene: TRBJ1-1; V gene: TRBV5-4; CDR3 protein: CASSFPLDGNTEAFF
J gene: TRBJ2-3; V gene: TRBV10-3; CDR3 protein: CAIQPGPSRDTQYF
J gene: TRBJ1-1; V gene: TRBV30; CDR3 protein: CAWITGGFGEAFF
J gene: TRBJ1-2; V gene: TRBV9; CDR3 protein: CASSLAGQSSYGYTF
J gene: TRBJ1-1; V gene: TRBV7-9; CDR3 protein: CASSLKGGSSTEAFF
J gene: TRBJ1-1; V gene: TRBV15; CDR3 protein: CATSRAKTTGWDTEAFF
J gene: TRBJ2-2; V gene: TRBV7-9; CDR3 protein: CASSLALAAGELFF
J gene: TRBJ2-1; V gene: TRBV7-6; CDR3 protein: CASSSWTSGGAGEQFF
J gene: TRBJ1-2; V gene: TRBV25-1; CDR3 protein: CASSETIGSYANYGYTF
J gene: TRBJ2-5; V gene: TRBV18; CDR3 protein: CASSPPDRGGETQYF
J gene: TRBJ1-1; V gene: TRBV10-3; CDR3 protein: CAISGGVEAFF
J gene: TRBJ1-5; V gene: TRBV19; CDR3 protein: CASSIGQGGQPQHF
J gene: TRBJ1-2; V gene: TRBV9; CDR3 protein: CASGQGTVYGYTF
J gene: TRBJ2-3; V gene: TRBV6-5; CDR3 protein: CASSSFDSGAQYF
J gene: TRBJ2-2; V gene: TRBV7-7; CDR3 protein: CASSFSLANGELFF
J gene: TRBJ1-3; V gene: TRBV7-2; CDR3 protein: CASSLGPGSGNTTYF
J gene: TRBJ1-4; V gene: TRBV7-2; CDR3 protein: CASSNRGTASEKLFF
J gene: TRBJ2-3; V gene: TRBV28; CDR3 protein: CASSPAGERADTQYF
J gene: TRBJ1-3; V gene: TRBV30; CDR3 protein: CAWNYVEGSGNTIYF
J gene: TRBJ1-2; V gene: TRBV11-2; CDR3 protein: CASSWGLGYGYTF
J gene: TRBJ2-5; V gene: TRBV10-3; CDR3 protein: CAISLNPTGSAETQYF